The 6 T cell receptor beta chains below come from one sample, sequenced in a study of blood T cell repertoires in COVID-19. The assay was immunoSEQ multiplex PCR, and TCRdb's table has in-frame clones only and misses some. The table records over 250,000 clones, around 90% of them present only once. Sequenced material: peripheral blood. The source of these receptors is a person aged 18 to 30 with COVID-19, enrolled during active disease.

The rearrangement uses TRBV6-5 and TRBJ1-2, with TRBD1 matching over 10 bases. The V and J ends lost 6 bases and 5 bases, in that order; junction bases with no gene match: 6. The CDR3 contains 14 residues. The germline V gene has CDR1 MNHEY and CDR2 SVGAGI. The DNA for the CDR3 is TGTGCCAGCAGACCGGGACAGGGGTTTTATGGCTACACCTTC. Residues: CASRPGQGFYGYTF.

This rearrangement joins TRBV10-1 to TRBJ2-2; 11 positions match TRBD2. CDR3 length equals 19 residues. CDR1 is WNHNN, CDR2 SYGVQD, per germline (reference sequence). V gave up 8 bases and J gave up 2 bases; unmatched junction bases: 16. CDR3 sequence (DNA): TGCGCCAGCCCGGGACCGACACGACTAGCGGGGCACAACACCGGGGAGCTGTTTTTT. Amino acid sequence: CASPGPTRLAGHNTGELFF.

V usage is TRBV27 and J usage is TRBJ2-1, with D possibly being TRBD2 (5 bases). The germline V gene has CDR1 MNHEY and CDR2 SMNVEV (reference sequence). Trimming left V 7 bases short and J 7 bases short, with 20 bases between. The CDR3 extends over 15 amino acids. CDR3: CASKVVGGKGNEQFF. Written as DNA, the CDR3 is TGTGCCAGCAAGGTCGTCGGAGGTAAAGGGAATGAGCAGTTCTTC.

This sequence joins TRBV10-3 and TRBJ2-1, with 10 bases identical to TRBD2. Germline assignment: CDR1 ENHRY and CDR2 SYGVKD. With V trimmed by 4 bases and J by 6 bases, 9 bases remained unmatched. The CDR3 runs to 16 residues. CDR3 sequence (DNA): TGTGCCATCAGTGCCCGTGGGAGCGGGAGGGGCAATGAGCAGTTCTTC. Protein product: CAISARGSGRGNEQFF.

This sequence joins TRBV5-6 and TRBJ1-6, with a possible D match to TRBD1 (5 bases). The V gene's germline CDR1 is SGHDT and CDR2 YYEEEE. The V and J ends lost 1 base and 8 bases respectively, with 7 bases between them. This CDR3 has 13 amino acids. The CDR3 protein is CASSLSRDSPLHF. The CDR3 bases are TGTGCCAGCAGCTTGAGCAGGGATTCACCCCTCCACTTT.

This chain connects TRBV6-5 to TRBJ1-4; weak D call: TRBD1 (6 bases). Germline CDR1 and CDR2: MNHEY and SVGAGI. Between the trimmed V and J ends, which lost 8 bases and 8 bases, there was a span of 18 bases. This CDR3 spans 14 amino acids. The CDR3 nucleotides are TGTGCCAGCGGGGTACAGGGATTCGGGGAAAAACTGTTTTTT. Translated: CASGVQGFGEKLFF.